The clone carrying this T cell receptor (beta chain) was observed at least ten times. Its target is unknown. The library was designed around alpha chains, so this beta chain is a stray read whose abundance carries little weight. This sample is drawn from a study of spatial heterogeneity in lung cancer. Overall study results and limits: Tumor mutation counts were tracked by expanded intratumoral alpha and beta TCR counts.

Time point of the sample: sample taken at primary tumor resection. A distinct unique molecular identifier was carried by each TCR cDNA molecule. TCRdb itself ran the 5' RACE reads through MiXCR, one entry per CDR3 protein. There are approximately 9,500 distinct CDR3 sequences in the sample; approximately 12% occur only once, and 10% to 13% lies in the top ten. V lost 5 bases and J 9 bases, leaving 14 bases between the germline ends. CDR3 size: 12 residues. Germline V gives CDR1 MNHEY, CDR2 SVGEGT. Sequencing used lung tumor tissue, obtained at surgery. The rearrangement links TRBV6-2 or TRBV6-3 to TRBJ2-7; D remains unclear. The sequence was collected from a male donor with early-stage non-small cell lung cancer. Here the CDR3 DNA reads TGTGCCAGCAGTCTCCCACCCGCCGCGCAGTACTTC. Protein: CASSLPPAAQYF.